This TCR beta chain was documented in a study of shared clonotypes between healthy human individuals. Looking at the study overall: In total, the donors were a couple of women and a few men aged 18 to 49.

Germline V gene data show CDR1 as SGHVS and CDR2 as FQNEAQ. The length of the CDR3 is 14 residues. V gave up 5 bases and J gave up 0 bases, with 10 bases separating them. The investigators split CD4+ cells into a CD45RA+ naive subset and a CD45RA-negative memory subset. This table comes from immunoSEQ multiplex PCR, and its TCRdb copy is limited to in-frame clones, with some not included. The sample records over a million clones, roughly 96% being singletons. The receptor's source is a man aged 30 to 45 in good health. Sequenced material: naive CD4+ T cells sorted from blood. The sample's subset: CD45RA+ positively selected. The chain recombines TRBV7-8 with TRBJ2-5; D possibly corresponds to TRBD1 (6 bases). The CDR3 coding sequence is TGTGCCAGCAGCGGAACAGGGAACCAAGAGACCCAGTACTTC. Translated, it gives CASSGTGNQETQYF.